This TCR beta chain was observed in a study of T cell repertoires in cytomegalovirus infection. Remarks on this clonotype: Its antigen remains unknown.

V dropped 3 bases and J dropped 0 bases, with 12 bases sitting between them. Germline V lookup: CDR1 SQVTM, CDR2 ANQGSEA. This CDR3 contains 15 residues. From the reads, TCRdb called clonotypes with MiXCR, one entry per CDR3 protein. The sample has more than 5,000 distinct CDR3 sequences; 50% to 60% are singletons. This clonotype was obtained from a human donor in good health (CMV status not recorded). Some clones in this sample may be carry-over from other donors' samples. This chain uses TRBV29-1 with TRBJ2-1, with a weak D call TRBD2 (5 bases). Sequences were obtained from PBMCs, sequenced either directly or after in vitro stimulation (not recorded which). The CDR3 loop reads CSVDSVGSSYNEQFF. The CDR3 bases are TGCAGCGTTGATTCAGTGGGGAGCTCCTACAATGAGCAGTTCTTC.